These T cell receptor beta chains were read from a single sample in a study of T cell changes during pregnancy in multiple sclerosis. Data came from immunoSEQ multiplex PCR; TCRdb stores just in-frame clones and leaves some out. The table includes around 38,000 clones, more than 85% detected once. The starting material was CD8+ T cells from peripheral blood mononuclear cells, obtained in the third trimester of pregnancy. The receptors shown here come from a female donor with multiple sclerosis, enrolled in a pregnancy study. Both conserved end residues are trimmed from each CDR3.

J	V	CDR3
TRBJ2-3	TRBV18	ASSQDVAGGSTDTQY
TRBJ2-7	TRBV7-9	ASSGGGSGAYEQY
TRBJ1-2	TRBV15	ATSTTGHYGYT
TRBJ2-7	TRBV4-3	ASSPQRDIYEQY
TRBJ2-1	TRBV30	AWKGGGPNNEQF
TRBJ2-7	TRBV29-1	SVVVRQGAYEQY
TRBJ2-7	TRBV5-1	ASSVSGSLLEQY
TRBJ2-1	TRBV2	ASSEDSYNEQF
TRBJ2-7	TRBV5-1	ASSLEPGQGPLEQY
TRBJ2-5	TRBV4-1	ASSQLGLAGDPRLQETQY
TRBJ2-1	TRBV7-6	ASSKKTGAEAVVNEQF
TRBJ2-7	TRBV18	ASSPLDITYEQY
TRBJ1-1	TRBV5-1	ASSLGSGATNTEAF
TRBJ1-4	TRBV4-3	ASSQDLLGGHSTNEKLF
TRBJ2-5	TRBV9	ASSADQETQY
TRBJ2-1	TRBV6-6	ASGPSGYNEQF
TRBJ2-4	TRBV7-9	ASSPPASSLNIQY
TRBJ2-7	TRBV18	ASSEGQGGEQY
TRBJ2-2	TRBV6-4	ASSDRPGQGAGELF
TRBJ1-2	TRBV19	ASSITGTEYGYT
TRBJ1-1	TRBV29-1	SVGGHLNTEAF
TRBJ2-3	TRBV9	ASSDPGLASFADTQY
TRBJ1-1	TRBV6-6	ASSYSSNLNTEAF
TRBJ2-3	TRBV7-3	ASSQGGLLAGSTDTQY
TRBJ2-1	TRBV27	ASSLASGTYNEQF
TRBJ2-3	TRBV27	ASSLWSGDTDTQY
TRBJ1-1	TRBV7-3	ASSLTGVNTEAF